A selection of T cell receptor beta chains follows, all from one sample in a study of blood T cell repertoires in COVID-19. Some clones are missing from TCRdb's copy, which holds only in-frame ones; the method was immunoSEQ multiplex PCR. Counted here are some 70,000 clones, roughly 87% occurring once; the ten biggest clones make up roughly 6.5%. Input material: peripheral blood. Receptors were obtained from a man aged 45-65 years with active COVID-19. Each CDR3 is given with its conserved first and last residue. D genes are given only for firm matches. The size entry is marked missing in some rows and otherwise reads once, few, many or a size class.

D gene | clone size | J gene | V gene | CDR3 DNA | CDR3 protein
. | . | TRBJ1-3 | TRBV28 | TGTGCCAGCAGTTTAATGAGAGGAAGCTCTGGAAACACCATATATTTT | CASSLMRGSSGNTIYF
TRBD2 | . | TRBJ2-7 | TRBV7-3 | TGTGCCAGCAGCAAGGCCGGGGGGACCGCCTACGAGCAGTACTTC | CASSKAGGTAYEQYF
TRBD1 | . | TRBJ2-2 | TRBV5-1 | TGCGCCAGCAGCGTACAGGGGGCAGACACCGGGGAGCTGTTTTTT | CASSVQGADTGELFF
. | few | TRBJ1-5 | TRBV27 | TGTGCCAGCAGTTTATCGGTTACCGAGGGCGTTCAACAGCCCCAGCATTTT | CASSLSVTEGVQQPQHF
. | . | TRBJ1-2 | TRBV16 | TGTGCCAGCAGCCCCGCCGGGGGGGTGGACTATGGCTACACCTTC | CASSPAGGVDYGYTF
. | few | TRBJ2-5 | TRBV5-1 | TGCGCCAGCTATTGGACACTAGAGACCCAGTACTTC | CASYWTLETQYF
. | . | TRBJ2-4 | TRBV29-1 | TGCAGCGTTGAGTTCCAGTTAGGGGCCATTCAGTACTTC | CSVEFQLGAIQYF
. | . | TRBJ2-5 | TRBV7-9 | TGTGCCAGCGTTCCGGGGGTCCGAGAGACCCAGTACTTC | CASVPGVRETQYF
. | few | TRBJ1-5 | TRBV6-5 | TGTGCCAGCAGTTTCACAGGGCAGGGTCAGCCCCAGCATTTT | CASSFTGQGQPQHF
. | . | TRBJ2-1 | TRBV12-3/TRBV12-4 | TGTGCCAGCAGTTTCCCCGGTCCTCATGAGCAGTTCTTC | CASSFPGPHEQFF
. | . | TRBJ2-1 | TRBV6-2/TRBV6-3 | TGTGCCAGCAGTTACATAGAGGGAACTGAGCAGTTCTTC | CASSYIEGTEQFF
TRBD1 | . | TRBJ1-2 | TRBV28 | TGTGCCAGCAGGATACAGGGGACGAGTAACTATGGCTACACCTTC | CASRIQGTSNYGYTF
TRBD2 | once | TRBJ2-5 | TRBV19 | TGTGCCAGTAGCAGGACTAGCGGGCCTCAAGAGACCCAGTACTTC | CASSRTSGPQETQYF
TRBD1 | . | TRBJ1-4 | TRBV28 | TGTGCCAGCAGCAAAGATCCGGGACAGGGAGGTGAAAAACTGTTTTTT | CASSKDPGQGGEKLFF
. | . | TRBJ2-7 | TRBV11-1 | TGTGCCAGCACACATACTGCGTGGGACTTCACCTACGAGCAGTACTTC | CASTHTAWDFTYEQYF
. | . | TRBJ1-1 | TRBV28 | TGTGCCAGCAGTTCGACAGGTCGGGGCGAGGGGACGAACACTGAAGCTTTCTTT | CASSSTGRGEGTNTEAFF
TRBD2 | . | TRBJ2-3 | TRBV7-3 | TGTGCCAGCAGCTTACTAGCGGGGGGTTCAGATACGCAGTATTTT | CASSLLAGGSDTQYF
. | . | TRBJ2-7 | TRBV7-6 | TGTGCCAGCAGCTTAGGCGGTCGCTACGAGCAGTACTTC | CASSLGGRYEQYF
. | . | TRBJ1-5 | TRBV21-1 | TGTGCCAGCAGCCTGGGGGGGGGACAGGGCACCGAGGGCAATCAGCCCCAGCATTTT | CASSLGGGQGTEGNQPQHF
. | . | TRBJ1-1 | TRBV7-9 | TGTGCCAGCAGCCGAGAAGGGACACACGGCAACACTGAAGCTTTCTTT | CASSREGTHGNTEAFF
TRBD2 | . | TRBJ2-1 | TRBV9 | TGTGCCAGCAGCTCACCGGGACTAGCGAGTTACAATGAGCAGTTCTTC | CASSSPGLASYNEQFF
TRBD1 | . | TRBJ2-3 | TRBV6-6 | TGTGCCAGCAGTACCGGGACAGGGGTAGATACGCAGTATTTT | CASSTGTGVDTQYF
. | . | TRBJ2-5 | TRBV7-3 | TGTGCCAGCAGCTTAAACAGGCAAGAGACCCAGTACTTC | CASSLNRQETQYF
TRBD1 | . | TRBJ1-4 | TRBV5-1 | TGCGCCAGCAGCTTGGACCCCCCGGGGCAGGGGGGTGAAAAACTGTTTTTT | CASSLDPPGQGGEKLFF
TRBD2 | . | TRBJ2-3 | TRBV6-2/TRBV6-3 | TGTGCCAGCAGTCGACGGACCGGGGGGGATACGCAGTATTTT | CASSRRTGGDTQYF
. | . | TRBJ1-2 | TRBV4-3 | TGCGCCAGCAGCGCCCATTCAGCGGAACCCACGGCAGGCACCCAGACGGGCTACACCTTC | CASSAHSAEPTAGTQTGYTF
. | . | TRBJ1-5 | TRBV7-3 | TGTGCCAGCAGCTTAATTCTGGGCGCAGGTAATCAGCCCCAGCATTTT | CASSLILGAGNQPQHF
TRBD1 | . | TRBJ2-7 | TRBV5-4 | TGTGCCACCGGACAGGGATCAACGACCTACGAGCAGTACTTC | CATGQGSTTYEQYF
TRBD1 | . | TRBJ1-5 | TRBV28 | TGTGCCAGCAGTTTCGGGACAGGGGGGAATCAGCCCCAGCATTTT | CASSFGTGGNQPQHF
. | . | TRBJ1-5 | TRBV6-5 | TGTGCCAGCAGTTTTCTAAGGGGCGACAGCAATCAGCCCCAGCATTTT | CASSFLRGDSNQPQHF
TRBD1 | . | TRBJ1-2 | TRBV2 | TGTGCCAGCAGTGAACTGGGACAGTCTAACTATGGCTACACCTTC | CASSELGQSNYGYTF
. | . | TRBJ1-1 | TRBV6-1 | TGTGCCAGCAGTGAAGTCGTGAACACTGAAGCTTTCTTT | CASSEVVNTEAFF
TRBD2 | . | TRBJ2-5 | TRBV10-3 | TGTGCCATCAGTGAGGGGGCTAGCGGCCGAGGAGAGACCCAGTACTTC | CAISEGASGRGETQYF
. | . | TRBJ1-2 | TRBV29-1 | TGCAGCGTTGAGCTCCACGGCTATGGCTACACCTTC | CSVELHGYGYTF
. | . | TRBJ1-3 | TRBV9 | TGTGCCAGCAGCGTAAGTGAGGTAGCTGGAAACACCATATATTTT | CASSVSEVAGNTIYF
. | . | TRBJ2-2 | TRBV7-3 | TGTGCCAGCAGCCCCCGGGGAGGGGGGGCTCGTAGCTCCGGGGAGCTGTTTTTT | CASSPRGGGARSSGELFF
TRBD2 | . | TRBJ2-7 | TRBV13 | TGTGCCAGCAGCACCCGACTAGCGGGGGATGAGCAGTACTTC | CASSTRLAGDEQYF
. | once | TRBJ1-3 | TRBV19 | TGTGCCAGCCGGTTACGAGCGAACTCTGGAAACACCATATATTTT | CASRLRANSGNTIYF
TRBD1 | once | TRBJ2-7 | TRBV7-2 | TGTGCCAGCAGCTTCCCGGGACAGAACTACGAGCAGTACTTC | CASSFPGQNYEQYF
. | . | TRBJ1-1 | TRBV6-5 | TGTGCCAGCAGCGCCCGGAAGACAGCTTCCTTAGACGCTTTCTTT | CASSARKTASLDAFF
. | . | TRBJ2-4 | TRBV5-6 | TGTGCCAGCAGCTTGGGGTCGAGAGCCAAAAACATTCAGTACTTC | CASSLGSRAKNIQYF
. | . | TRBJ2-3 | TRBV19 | TGTGCCAGTAGTTCCGGGGGTTTTACAGATACGCAGTATTTT | CASSSGGFTDTQYF
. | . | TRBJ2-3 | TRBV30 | TGTGCCTGGAGTGTACACCTCGGGGAGTCAGATACGCAGTATTTT | CAWSVHLGESDTQYF
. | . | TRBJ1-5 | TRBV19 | TGTGCCAGTAGTATAACCCGGGGTCCGGGGGGCAATCAGCCCCAGCATTTT | CASSITRGPGGNQPQHF
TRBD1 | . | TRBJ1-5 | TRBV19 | TGTGCCAGTAGTGTCGAGGGGGCGAGGAGCAATCAGCCCCAGCATTTT | CASSVEGARSNQPQHF
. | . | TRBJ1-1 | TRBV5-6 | TGTGCCAGCAGCTATGGCCTTACACAACGAAACACTGAAGCTTTCTTT | CASSYGLTQRNTEAFF
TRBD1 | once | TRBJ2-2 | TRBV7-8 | TGTGCCAGCAGCCTGACAGGGGGGAACACCGGGGAGCTGTTTTTT | CASSLTGGNTGELFF
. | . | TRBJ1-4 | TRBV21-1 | TGTGCCCCCGACGGGGTTAATGAAAAACTGTTTTTT | CAPDGVNEKLFF
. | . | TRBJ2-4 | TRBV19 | TGTGCCAGTCGAGCAAGAGCCAAAAACATTCAGTACTTC | CASRARAKNIQYF
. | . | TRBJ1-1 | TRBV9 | TGTGCCAGCAGCGTAGGAGTAACAGCATTGAACACTGAAGCTTTCTTT | CASSVGVTALNTEAFF
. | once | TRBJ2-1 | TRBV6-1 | TGTGCCAGCAGTGAAGGGCTAACAGGGGAGGTCTACAATGAGCAGTTCTTC | CASSEGLTGEVYNEQFF
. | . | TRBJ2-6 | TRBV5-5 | TGTGCCAGCAGTCTACTGCAAGGGGCCAACGTCCTGACTTTC | CASSLLQGANVLTF